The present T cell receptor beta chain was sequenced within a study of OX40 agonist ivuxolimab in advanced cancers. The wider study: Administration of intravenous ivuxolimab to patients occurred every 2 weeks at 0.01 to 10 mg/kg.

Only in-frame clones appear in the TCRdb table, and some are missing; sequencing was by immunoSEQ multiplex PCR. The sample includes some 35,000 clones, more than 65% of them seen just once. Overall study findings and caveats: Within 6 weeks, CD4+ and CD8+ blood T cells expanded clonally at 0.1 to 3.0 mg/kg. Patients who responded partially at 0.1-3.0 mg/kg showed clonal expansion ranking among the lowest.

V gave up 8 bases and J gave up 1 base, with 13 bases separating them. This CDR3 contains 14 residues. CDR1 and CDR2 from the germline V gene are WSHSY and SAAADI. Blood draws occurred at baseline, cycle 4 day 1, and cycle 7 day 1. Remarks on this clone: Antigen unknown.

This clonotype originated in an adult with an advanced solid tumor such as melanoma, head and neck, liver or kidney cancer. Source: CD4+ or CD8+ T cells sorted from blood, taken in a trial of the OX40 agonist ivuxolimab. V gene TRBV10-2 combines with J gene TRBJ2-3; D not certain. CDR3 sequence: CASVAWSGTDTQYF. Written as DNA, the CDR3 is TGCGCCAGCGTCGCTTGGAGTGGCACAGATACGCAGTATTTT.